This TCR beta chain was sequenced in a study of Ad26.COV2.S vaccination and SARS-CoV-2 variants. Looking at the study overall: Doses of Ad26.COV2.S were injected into muscle once or twice, 56 days apart.

CDR1 and CDR2 from the germline V gene are LNHDA and SQIVND (reference sequence). The CDR3 covers 18 residues. V lost 6 bases and J lost 8, with 31 bases in between. Treatment denoted: roughly 19 received Ad26.COV2.S at low or high dose, single or two shots; several received placebo; per-sample allocation not given. Sampling occurred on day 63 after the first vaccine or placebo injection. The method was immunoSEQ multiplex PCR; TCRdb's version includes in-frame clones alone and lacks a portion of them. The table lists fewer than 800,000 clones, roughly 90% of them singletons, with around 1.5% in the top ten.

V gene TRBV19 combines with J gene TRBJ2-5; D possibly matches TRBD1 or TRBD2 (5 bases each). Sequencing was performed on peripheral blood, taken in a trial of Ad26.COV2.S vaccine versus placebo. The TCR comes from a person between 18 and 65 years old who received the Ad26.COV2.S COVID-19 vaccine or a placebo. CDR3 in DNA: TGTGCCAGTAGGAGGGCAGACGGGGCTAGCAGACATAAGAGAACCCAGTACTTC. Translated, it gives CASRRADGASRHKRTQYF.